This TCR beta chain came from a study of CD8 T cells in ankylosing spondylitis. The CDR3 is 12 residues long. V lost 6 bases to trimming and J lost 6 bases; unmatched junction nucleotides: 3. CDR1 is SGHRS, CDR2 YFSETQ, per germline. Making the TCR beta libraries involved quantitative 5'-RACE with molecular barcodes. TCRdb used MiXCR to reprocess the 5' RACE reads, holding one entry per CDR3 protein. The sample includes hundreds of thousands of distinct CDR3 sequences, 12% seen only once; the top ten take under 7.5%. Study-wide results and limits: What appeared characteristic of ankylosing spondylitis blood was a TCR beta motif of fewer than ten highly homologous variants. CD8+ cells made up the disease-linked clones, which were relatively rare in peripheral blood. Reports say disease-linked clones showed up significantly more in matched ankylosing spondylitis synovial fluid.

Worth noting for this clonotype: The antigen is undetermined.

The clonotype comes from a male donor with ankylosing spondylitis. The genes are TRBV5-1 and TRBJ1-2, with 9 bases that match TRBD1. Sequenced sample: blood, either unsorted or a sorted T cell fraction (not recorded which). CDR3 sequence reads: CASTGTGHGYTF. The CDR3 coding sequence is TGCGCCAGCACCGGGACAGGGCATGGCTACACCTTC.